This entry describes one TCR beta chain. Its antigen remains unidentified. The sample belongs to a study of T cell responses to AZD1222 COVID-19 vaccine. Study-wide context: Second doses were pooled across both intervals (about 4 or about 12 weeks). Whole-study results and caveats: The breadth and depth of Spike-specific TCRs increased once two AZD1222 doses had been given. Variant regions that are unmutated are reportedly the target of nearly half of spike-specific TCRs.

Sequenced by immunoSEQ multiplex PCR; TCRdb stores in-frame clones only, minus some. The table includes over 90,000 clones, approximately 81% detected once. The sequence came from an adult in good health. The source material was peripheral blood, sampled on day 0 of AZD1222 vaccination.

The CDR3 sequence: CASRGQGAPREKLFF. The CDR3 DNA is TGTGCCAGCAGGGGGCAGGGAGCACCTCGAGAAAAACTGTTTTTT. The gene calls are TRBV9 and TRBJ1-4, with D perhaps TRBD1 (5 bases). The germline V gene encodes CDR1 SGDLS and CDR2 YYNGEE. V gave up 5 bases and J gave up 8 bases, with 19 bases separating them. The CDR3 has 15 amino acids.